This note documents a single TCR beta chain sequence. This entry belongs to a study of patients and donors after allogeneic stem cell transplantation. TCRdb itself ran the RT-PCR reads through MiXCR, one entry per CDR3 protein. The sample consists of about 160,000 distinct CDR3 sequences, roughly two fifths of them appearing once. V was trimmed by 2 bases and J by 6 bases, leaving 14 bases between them. The CDR3 is 14 amino acids. The germline V gene encodes CDR1 SGDLS and CDR2 YYNGEE. The chain carries TRBV9 and TRBJ1-1; D uncertain. The sequence was collected from a human donor who was either an allogeneic HSCT recipient or a stem cell or donor lymphocyte infusion donor (not recorded which). It is not recorded whose cells these are; they may come from a transplant donor. Sequencing was performed on blood, either unsorted or a sorted T cell fraction (not recorded which). CDR3 region: CASSVTLQDSEAFF. For the CDR3, the DNA is TGTGCCAGCAGCGTGACGCTCCAGGACTCTGAAGCTTTCTTT. The full variable domain, in which reference TRBV9 and TRBJ1-1 provide the parts outside the CDR3, is DSGVTQTPKHLITATGQRVTLRCSPRSGDLSVYWYQQSLDQGLQFLIQYYNGEERAKGNILERFSAQQFPDLHSELNLSSLELGDSALYFCASSVTLQDSEAFFGQGTRLTVV.